This TCR beta chain derives from a study of T-cell memory formation after mild COVID-19. One entry per CDR3 protein, called by TCRdb with MiXCR from the 5' RACE reads. The repertoire holds some 210,000 distinct CDR3 sequences, with roughly a tenth as singletons. Losses at the gene ends were 4 bases for V and 1 base for J; bases not matched to a gene: 3. Germline V gene lookup returns CDR1 MNHEY and CDR2 SVGAGI. This CDR3 is built from 14 residues. The V gene is TRBV6-5, the J gene TRBJ1-2; TRBD1 agrees at 7 bases. This receptor was identified in a man between 18 and 29 years old who had mild COVID-19 (a few samples of this study predate the infection). Cell type and time point are not known. The sample was PBMCs or a T cell subset sorted from them (not recorded which). The CDR3 bases are TGTGCCAGCAGTTGGGGACAGTATAACTATGGCTACACCTTC. Residues: CASSWGQYNYGYTF.